Reported below is one T cell receptor beta chain. The target of this receptor is not known. One base away there is no much larger clone; base qualities are not given. This record belongs to a study of T cell repertoires in cytomegalovirus infection (dated by TCRdb to between 2018 and 2021). For the study in its entirety: Alongside well-studied HLA-B-restricted epitopes, the peptide stimulations were aimed at recently identified HLA-C-restricted CMV epitopes, whose presentation resists viral immunomodulation. Donor HLA type was relevant to the analysis, because carriage of CMV infection together with the matching HLA type was indicated by public TCR beta signatures. What the research found in general, with its limitations: In both this cohort and an independent roughly 330-donor cohort, the cumulative frequency of public TCR beta family members distinguished carriers of CMV infection plus the relevant HLA type. The ex vivo response was dominated by HLA-C-restricted CMV-specific TCR beta clonotypes, and the single most frequent clonotype in two of eight donors was supplied by these HLA-C-restricted clonotypes.

Reading the germline V gene gives CDR1 LGHNT and CDR2 FRNRAP. Ends trimmed: V by 1 base, J by 3 bases; bases unmatched to a gene: 6. The CDR3 runs 18 residues from the cysteine to the phenylalanine. Solely the CDR3 DNA is kept, with 54 bases framed from the first base. The sequencer was an Illumina HiSeq 1500. TCRdb took the public reads, trimmed them with fastp at Q25, ran MiXCR for clone calling and kept in-frame beta chains. Here each entry gathers all rows of one CDR3 protein and keeps the most common genes and DNA. The sample table records about 480,000 distinct CDR3 sequences; about 33% of these occur just once. About a sixth of the sample is in the top ten clones. The treatment or condition label of this sample denotes: in vitro stimulation with specific CMV peptide epitopes to enrich CMV-specific T cells.

This sample comprised cultured PBMCs, obtained from culture after CMV antigen stimulation. The chain was built from TRBV12-5 and TRBJ2-2; TRBD2 fits 12 bases in the junction. This TCR was sampled from a human donor in good health (CMV status not recorded). Some clones in this sample may be carry-over from other donors' samples. The base sequence is TGTGCTAGTGGTTTGGGACTAGCGGGAGTTAAGTACACCGGGGAGCTGTTTTTT. Protein translation: CASGLGLAGVKYTGELFF.